The rows below give T cell receptor beta chains drawn from one sample of a study of T cell responses to AZD1222 COVID-19 vaccine. Clones were sequenced by immunoSEQ multiplex PCR, and TCRdb holds only the in-frame ones, with some missing. The sample has 75,000 to 95,000 clones; 70% to 90% are singletons. Sequenced material: peripheral blood, taken on day 0 of AZD1222 vaccination. All receptors derive from an adult in good health. The CDR3 runs from the conserved cysteine through the conserved F or W. A D gene is named only where the DNA matches it firmly. The size entry is marked missing in some rows and otherwise reads once, few, many or a size class.

V	size	D	J	DNA	CDR3
TRBV18	NA	TRBD2	TRBJ2-5	TGTGCCAGCTGTAGACTAGCGGGGGAGCAAGAGACCCAGTACTTC	CASCRLAGEQETQYF
TRBV7-8	NA	TRBD1	TRBJ1-6	TGTGCCAGCAGCCGGACTGGACAGGGGAGAAATTCACCCCTCCACTTT	CASSRTGQGRNSPLHF
TRBV5-1	NA	NA	TRBJ2-3	TGCGCCAGCCTCCGGGCTTCTAGCACAGATACGCAGTATTTT	CASLRASSTDTQYF
TRBV5-1	NA	NA	TRBJ2-2	TGCGCCAGCAGCTTTCTTCAAATGGCGAACACCGGGGAGCTGTTTTTT	CASSFLQMANTGELFF
TRBV6-6	NA	NA	TRBJ1-2	TGTGCCAGCAGTTCCTCAGGACGGGGATATGGCTACACCTTC	CASSSSGRGYGYTF
TRBV7-2	NA	NA	TRBJ1-5	TGTGCCAGCAGCTTAGTGGGGAGGGAGGCCCTCCAGCCCCAGCATTTT	CASSLVGREALQPQHF
TRBV7-9	NA	NA	TRBJ2-6	TGTGCCAGCAGCTTAGGTATAGGGTATGGGGGCTCTGGGGCCAACGTCCTGACTTTC	CASSLGIGYGGSGANVLTF
TRBV3-1/TRBV3-2	NA	TRBD2	TRBJ2-7	TGTGCCAGCAGCCTCACCAGCGGGAGAAGCTACGAGCAGTACTTC	CASSLTSGRSYEQYF
TRBV7-8	once	NA	TRBJ2-1	TGTGCCAGCAGCTTAGCTGGCGGTGTTGATGAGCAGTTCTTC	CASSLAGGVDEQFF
TRBV19	NA	TRBD1	TRBJ2-4	TGTGCCAGTAGTTCGACAGGGCTGGGACCTCGGGGCATTCAGTACTTC	CASSSTGLGPRGIQYF
TRBV7-2	once	TRBD1	TRBJ1-1	TGTGCCAGCAGCAGACAGGGGGCGCCTGTAGAGGCTGAAGCTTTCTTT	CASSRQGAPVEAEAFF
TRBV7-2	NA	NA	TRBJ2-5	TGTGCCAGCAGCTGGGCCCGAGAGACCCAGTACTTC	CASSWARETQYF
TRBV5-4	NA	TRBD2	TRBJ2-1	TGTGCCAGCAGCTTGGGTAGCGGGACCTACAATGAGCAGTTCTTC	CASSLGSGTYNEQFF
TRBV24-1	once	TRBD1	TRBJ2-1	TGTGCCACCAGTGGGGACAGGGATGGCGGTGAGCAGTTCTTC	CATSGDRDGGEQFF
TRBV5-5	few	TRBD1	TRBJ1-2	TGTGCCAGCAGCTTCGCTTGGCAGGGGGGTGGCTACACCTTC	CASSFAWQGGGYTF
TRBV5-1	NA	TRBD1	TRBJ2-3	TGCGCCAGCAGCTACGGGACAGGGGAGAGAGATACGCAGTATTTT	CASSYGTGERDTQYF
TRBV3-1/TRBV3-2	NA	TRBD2	TRBJ2-1	TGTGCCAGCAGCCGAGGCGCTAGCGGGAGTTGGAATGAGCAGTTCTTC	CASSRGASGSWNEQFF
TRBV5-5	NA	NA	TRBJ1-4	TGTGCCAGCAGCTTGGTAGTCGGTTATGAAAAACTGTTTTTT	CASSLVVGYEKLFF
TRBV7-7	NA	TRBD1	TRBJ1-3	TGTGCTAGCAGCCCCGTTGGGGACAGCGCCTCTGGAAACACCATATATTTT	CASSPVGDSASGNTIYF
TRBV7-9	NA	NA	TRBJ1-1	TGTGCCAGCAGCCAGGGACGGGTGAACACTGAAGCTTTCTTT	CASSQGRVNTEAFF
TRBV18	NA	NA	TRBJ1-1	TGTGCCAGCTCACCGGGAGGGAACACTGAAGCTTTCTTT	CASSPGGNTEAFF
TRBV15	NA	NA	TRBJ2-7	TGTGCCACCAGCAGAGAGTGGGGCCCTTCCTACGAGCAGTACTTC	CATSREWGPSYEQYF
TRBV2	NA	NA	TRBJ2-3	TGTGCCAGCAAGGGGGGGGTCGTTGACGCAGATACGCAGTATTTT	CASKGGVVDADTQYF
TRBV2	NA	TRBD1	TRBJ1-2	TGTGCCAGCAGCCCGGACAGGGGCCAAGGGGGCTACACCTTC	CASSPDRGQGGYTF
TRBV5-8	NA	NA	TRBJ1-3	TGTGCCAGCAGCTTGGAGGCAGCCTCTGGAAACACCATATATTTT	CASSLEAASGNTIYF
TRBV28	NA	NA	TRBJ2-3	TGTGCCAGCAGTTTAACCTACACAGATACGCAGTATTTT	CASSLTYTDTQYF
TRBV5-1	NA	TRBD1	TRBJ1-6	TGCGCCAGCAGCGGGAGGGGGCCATCCTATAATTCACCCCTCCACTTT	CASSGRGPSYNSPLHF
TRBV4-2	NA	NA	TRBJ1-4	TGTGCCAGCAGCCAAGGGCAAAATGAAAAACTGTTTTTT	CASSQGQNEKLFF
TRBV11-2	NA	TRBD1	TRBJ2-7	TGTGCCAGCAGGATGACAGGACAGGGGGGCTACGAGCAGTACTTC	CASRMTGQGGYEQYF
TRBV6-1	once	NA	TRBJ1-5	TGTGCCAGCAGTGATTACCGGGACGGGCGCCCGCCCCAGCATTTT	CASSDYRDGRPPQHF
TRBV3-1/TRBV3-2	once	NA	TRBJ2-3	TGTGCCAGCAGCCAAGCGGTGGGACGCACAGATACGCAGTATTTT	CASSQAVGRTDTQYF
TRBV7-8	NA	NA	TRBJ2-1	TGTGCCAGCAGCCCCTCCATGCGTGAGCAGTTCTTC	CASSPSMREQFF
TRBV5-4	NA	NA	TRBJ2-3	TGTGCCAGCAGCTTCCTTCCGTTGGCAGATACGCAGTATTTT	CASSFLPLADTQYF
TRBV2	NA	NA	TRBJ1-4	TGTGCCACCCAGTGGGGATATGCAACTAATGAAAAACTGTTTTTT	CATQWGYATNEKLFF
TRBV7-2	NA	NA	TRBJ1-2	TGTGCCAGCAGCTTAGTTGGAGGGGCTAACTATGGCTACACCTTC	CASSLVGGANYGYTF
TRBV11-2	NA	NA	TRBJ1-3	TGTGCCAGCAGCCTCAGAGCAGGGATCCAGGCTGGAAACACCATATATTTT	CASSLRAGIQAGNTIYF
TRBV9	few	NA	TRBJ2-5	TGTGCCAGCAGCACCGGGGGTCTGGAGACCCAGTACTTC	CASSTGGLETQYF
TRBV5-1	NA	NA	TRBJ2-7	TGCGCCAGCAGTAAGGGGGGGTACGAGCAGTACTTC	CASSKGGYEQYF
TRBV5-1	NA	TRBD1	TRBJ1-2	TGCGCCAGCAGCGCCCAGACAGGGAACTATGGCTACACCTTC	CASSAQTGNYGYTF
TRBV4-2	NA	TRBD2	TRBJ2-1	TGTGCCAGCAGCCCGGGCGGGAGGGCCAATGAGCAGTTCTTC	CASSPGGRANEQFF
TRBV29-1	NA	TRBD1	TRBJ2-1	TGCAGCTCTGGGACAGGGGATTTCAATGAGCAGTTCTTC	CSSGTGDFNEQFF
TRBV10-2	NA	TRBD1	TRBJ2-5	TGCGCCACCCTGGACAGGCGCCAAGAGACCCAGTACTTC	CATLDRRQETQYF
TRBV19	NA	TRBD1	TRBJ2-2	TGTGCCAGTCAAGACAGGGGTTATTCGAACACCGGGGAGCTGTTTTTT	CASQDRGYSNTGELFF
TRBV27	NA	TRBD1	TRBJ2-3	TGTGCCAGCAGGCGTCCGGGACAGCGACACACAGATACGCAGTATTTT	CASRRPGQRHTDTQYF
TRBV14	NA	NA	TRBJ1-6	TGTGCCAGCAGCCAAGGTCGCCTATTCTCCTATAATTCACCCCTCCACTTT	CASSQGRLFSYNSPLHF
TRBV10-3	NA	TRBD2	TRBJ2-3	TGTGCCATCAGTGAACAGGGACTAGGGGTCACAGATACGCAGTATTTT	CAISEQGLGVTDTQYF
TRBV14	NA	TRBD1	TRBJ2-1	TGTGCCAGCAGCCAAGTAAGAAATAGGGGGCCGATCTTC	CASSQVRNRGPIF
TRBV6-1	NA	NA	TRBJ1-1	TGTGCCAGCAGTGAAGGGGGGCTAAGCCCTGAAGCTTTCTTT	CASSEGGLSPEAFF
TRBV10-1	NA	NA	TRBJ1-3	TGCGCCAGCAGTGAATTTCTTCAAGGAAACACCATATATTTT	CASSEFLQGNTIYF
TRBV3-1/TRBV3-2	NA	TRBD1	TRBJ1-2	TGTGCCAGCAGCCCCCAAGGACAGGGTGGCGGCGGCTACACCTTC	CASSPQGQGGGGYTF
TRBV6-6	NA	TRBD1	TRBJ1-1	TGTGCCAGCAGTTACCGACAGGGCAACACTGAAGCTTTCTTT	CASSYRQGNTEAFF
TRBV6-1	NA	NA	TRBJ2-7	TGTGCCAGCAGTGAAGCCGCCTTTTCCGAGCAGTACTTC	CASSEAAFSEQYF
TRBV6-6	NA	NA	TRBJ2-2	TGTGCCAGCAGCGACCCGACCACGAACACCGGGGAGCTGTTTTTT	CASSDPTTNTGELFF
TRBV10-1	NA	TRBD1	TRBJ1-2	TGCGCCAGCAGTGAGTCGCAGGACAGGGGAAGAACCTTC	CASSESQDRGRTF
TRBV5-6	NA	NA	TRBJ2-3	TGTGCCAGCAGCTCCCTAGGCAGGCGAAGCACAGATACGCAGTATTTT	CASSSLGRRSTDTQYF
TRBV27	NA	TRBD2	TRBJ2-1	TGTGCCAGCAGTTTAGACTCTAGCGGGAGGCATGGTGAGCAGTTCTTC	CASSLDSSGRHGEQFF
TRBV14	once	NA	TRBJ1-3	TGTGCCAGCAGCCACTACTCTGGAAACACCATATATTTT	CASSHYSGNTIYF
TRBV7-6	NA	TRBD1	TRBJ1-1	TGTGCCAGCAGCTCTATCCCCAGTCGACAGGGGGCTGAAGCTTTCTTT	CASSSIPSRQGAEAFF